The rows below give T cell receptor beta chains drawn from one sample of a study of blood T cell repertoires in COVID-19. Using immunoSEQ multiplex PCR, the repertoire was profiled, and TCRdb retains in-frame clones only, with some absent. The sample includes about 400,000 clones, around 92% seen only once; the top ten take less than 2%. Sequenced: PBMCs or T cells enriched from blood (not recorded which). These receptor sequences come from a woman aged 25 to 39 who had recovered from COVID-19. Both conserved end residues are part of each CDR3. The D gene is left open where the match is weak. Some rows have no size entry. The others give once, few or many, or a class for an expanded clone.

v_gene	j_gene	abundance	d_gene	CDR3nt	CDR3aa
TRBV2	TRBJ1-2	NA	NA	TGTGCCAGCAGTGTAGACATCAGCTATGGCTACACCTTC	CASSVDISYGYTF
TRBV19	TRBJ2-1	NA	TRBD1	TGTGCCAGTAGTATAAGTGGGACAGGGGTAGACAATGAGCAGTTCTTC	CASSISGTGVDNEQFF
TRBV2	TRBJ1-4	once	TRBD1	TGTGCCAGCCAGGGACAGGGAGGTGAAAAACTGTTTTTT	CASQGQGGEKLFF
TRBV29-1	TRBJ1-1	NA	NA	TGCAGCGTGGACACAGGGAACACTGAAGCTTTCTTT	CSVDTGNTEAFF
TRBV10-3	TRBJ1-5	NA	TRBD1	TGTGCCATCAGCCAGCAGGGGGCTAGCAATCAGCCCCAGCATTTT	CAISQQGASNQPQHF
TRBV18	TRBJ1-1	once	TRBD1	TGTGCCAGCTCGACCAGGGGGCGGAACACTGAAGCTTTCTTT	CASSTRGRNTEAFF
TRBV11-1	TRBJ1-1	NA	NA	TGTGCCAGCAACCGTCCAGAGGGGAGGCCTGAAGCTTTCTTT	CASNRPEGRPEAFF
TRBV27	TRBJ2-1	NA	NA	TGTGCCAGCAGTTTATCGAGCCCAGGGATTTCCTACAATGAGCAGTTCTTC	CASSLSSPGISYNEQFF
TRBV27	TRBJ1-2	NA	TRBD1	TGTGCCAGCAGGCAGCGGAGACAGGGCAATGGCTACACCTTC	CASRQRRQGNGYTF
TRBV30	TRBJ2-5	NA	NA	TGTGCCTGGAGTATCCGCTCAGGCCAAGAGACCCAGTACTTC	CAWSIRSGQETQYF
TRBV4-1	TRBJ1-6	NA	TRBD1	TGCGCCAGCAGTTACTCTAGGACAGGGAACAATTCACCCCTCCACTTT	CASSYSRTGNNSPLHF
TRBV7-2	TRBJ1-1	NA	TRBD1	TGTGCCAGCAGCTTAGGGGGGACAGGGGCCGGGGCTGAAGCTTTCTTT	CASSLGGTGAGAEAFF
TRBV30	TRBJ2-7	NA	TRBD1	TGTGCCTGGGCTAGGACAGGGACGCTGGACGAGCAGTACTTC	CAWARTGTLDEQYF
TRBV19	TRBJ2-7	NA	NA	TGTGCCAGTAGGACCAAGGGGCACTCCTACGAGCAGTACTTC	CASRTKGHSYEQYF
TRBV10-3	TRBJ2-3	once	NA	TGTGCCATCAGTCGGTCAGCGCACTCCACAGATACGCAGTATTTT	CAISRSAHSTDTQYF
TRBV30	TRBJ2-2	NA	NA	TGTGCCTGGAGAGGCGGGAACACCGGGGAGCTGTTTTTT	CAWRGGNTGELFF
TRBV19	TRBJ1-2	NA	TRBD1	TGTGCCAGTTCGCGGACAGGGGGCTATAGCTATGGCTACACCTTC	CASSRTGGYSYGYTF